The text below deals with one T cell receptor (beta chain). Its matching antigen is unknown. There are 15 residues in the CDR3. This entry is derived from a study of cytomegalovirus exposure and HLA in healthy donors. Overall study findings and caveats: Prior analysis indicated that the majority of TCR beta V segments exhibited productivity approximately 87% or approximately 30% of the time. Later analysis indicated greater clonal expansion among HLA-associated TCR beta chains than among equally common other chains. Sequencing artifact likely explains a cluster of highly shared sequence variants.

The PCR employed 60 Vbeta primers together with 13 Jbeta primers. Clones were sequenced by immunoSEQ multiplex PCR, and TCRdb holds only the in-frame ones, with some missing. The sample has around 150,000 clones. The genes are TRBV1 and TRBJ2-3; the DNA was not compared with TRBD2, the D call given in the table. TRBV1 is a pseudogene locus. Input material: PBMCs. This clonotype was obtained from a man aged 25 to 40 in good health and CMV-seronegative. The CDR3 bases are TGCACCAGCAGCCGAAGGGCGGGGAAGGGAGATACGCAGTATTTT. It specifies CTSSRRAGKGDTQYF.